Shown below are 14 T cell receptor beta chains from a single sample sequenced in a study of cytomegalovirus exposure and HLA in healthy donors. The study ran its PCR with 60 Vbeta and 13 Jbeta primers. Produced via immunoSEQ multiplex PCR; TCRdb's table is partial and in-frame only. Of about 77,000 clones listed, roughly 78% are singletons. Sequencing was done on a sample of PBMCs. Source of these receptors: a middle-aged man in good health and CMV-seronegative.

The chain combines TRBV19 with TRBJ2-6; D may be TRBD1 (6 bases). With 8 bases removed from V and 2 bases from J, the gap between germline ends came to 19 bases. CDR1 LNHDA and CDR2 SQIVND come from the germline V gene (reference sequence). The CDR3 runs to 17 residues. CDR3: CASSTPWTATGANVLTF. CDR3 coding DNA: TGTGCCAGTTCCACCCCTTGGACAGCGACTGGGGCCAACGTCCTGACTTTC.

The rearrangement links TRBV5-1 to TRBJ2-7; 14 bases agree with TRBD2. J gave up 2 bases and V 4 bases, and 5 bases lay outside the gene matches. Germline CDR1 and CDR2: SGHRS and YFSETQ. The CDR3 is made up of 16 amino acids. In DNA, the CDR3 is TGCGCCAGCAGCGCAGGGACTAGCGGGAGAGCCTACGAGCAGTACTTC. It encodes CASSAGTSGRAYEQYF.

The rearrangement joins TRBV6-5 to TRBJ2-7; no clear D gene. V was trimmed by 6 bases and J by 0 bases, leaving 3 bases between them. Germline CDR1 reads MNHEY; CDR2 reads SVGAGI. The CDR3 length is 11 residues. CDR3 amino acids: CASRRSYEQYF. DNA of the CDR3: TGTGCCAGCAGGCGCTCCTACGAGCAGTACTTC.

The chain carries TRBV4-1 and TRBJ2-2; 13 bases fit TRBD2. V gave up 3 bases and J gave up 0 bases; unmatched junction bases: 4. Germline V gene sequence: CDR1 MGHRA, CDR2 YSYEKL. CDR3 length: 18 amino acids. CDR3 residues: CASSQRGLAGANTGELFF. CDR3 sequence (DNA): TGCGCCAGCAGCCAGCGCGGACTAGCGGGAGCGAACACCGGGGAGCTGTTTTTT.

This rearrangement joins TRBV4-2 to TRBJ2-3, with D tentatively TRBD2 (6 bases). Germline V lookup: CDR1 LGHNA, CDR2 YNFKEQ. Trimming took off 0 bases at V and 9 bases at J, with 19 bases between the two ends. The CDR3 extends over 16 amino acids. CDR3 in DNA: TGTGCCAGCAGCCAAGAAATCGGGGGAGCCCGCATGACGCAGTATTTT. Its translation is CASSQEIGGARMTQYF.

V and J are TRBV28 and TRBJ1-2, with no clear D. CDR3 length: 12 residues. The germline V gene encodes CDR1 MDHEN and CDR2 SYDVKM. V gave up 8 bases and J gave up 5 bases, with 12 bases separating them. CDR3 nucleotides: TGTGCCAGCGGCACAACAGTTTATGGCTACACCTTC. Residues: CASGTTVYGYTF.

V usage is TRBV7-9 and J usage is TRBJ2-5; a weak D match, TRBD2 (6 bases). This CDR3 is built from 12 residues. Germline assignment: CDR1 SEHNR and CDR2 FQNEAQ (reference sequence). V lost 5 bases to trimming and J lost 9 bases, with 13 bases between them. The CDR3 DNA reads TGTGCCAGCAGCCTCGAGGAGGGCGCCCAGTACTTC. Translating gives CASSLEEGAQYF.

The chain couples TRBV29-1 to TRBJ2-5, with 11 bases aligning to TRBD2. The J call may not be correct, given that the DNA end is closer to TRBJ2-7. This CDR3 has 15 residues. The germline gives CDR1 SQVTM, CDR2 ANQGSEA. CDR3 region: CSVDAGTSGSYEQYF. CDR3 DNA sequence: TGCAGCGTTGACGCGGGGACTAGCGGCTCCTACGAGCAGTACTTC.

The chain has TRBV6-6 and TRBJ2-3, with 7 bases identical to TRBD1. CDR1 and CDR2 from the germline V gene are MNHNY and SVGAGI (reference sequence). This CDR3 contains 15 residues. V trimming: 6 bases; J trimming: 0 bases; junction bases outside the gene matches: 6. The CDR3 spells CASSLGDSSTDTQYF. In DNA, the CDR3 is TGTGCCAGCAGCCTCGGGGACAGTAGCACAGATACGCAGTATTTT.

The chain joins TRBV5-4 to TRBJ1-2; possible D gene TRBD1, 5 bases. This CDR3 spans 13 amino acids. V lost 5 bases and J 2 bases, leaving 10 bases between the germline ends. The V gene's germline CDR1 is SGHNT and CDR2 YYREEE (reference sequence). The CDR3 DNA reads TGTGCCAGCAGTGTGGGACTGAACTATGGCTACACCTTC. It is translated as CASSVGLNYGYTF.

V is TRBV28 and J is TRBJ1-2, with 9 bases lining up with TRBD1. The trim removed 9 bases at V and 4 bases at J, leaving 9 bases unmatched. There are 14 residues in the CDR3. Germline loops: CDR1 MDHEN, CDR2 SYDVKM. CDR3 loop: CASLGGQGGYGYTF. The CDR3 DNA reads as TGTGCCAGTCTAGGGGGACAGGGAGGCTATGGCTACACCTTC.

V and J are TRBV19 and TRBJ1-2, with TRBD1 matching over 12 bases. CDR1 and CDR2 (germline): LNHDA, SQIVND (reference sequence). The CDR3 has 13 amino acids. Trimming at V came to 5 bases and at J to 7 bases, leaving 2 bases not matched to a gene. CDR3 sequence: CASSGDRGPGYTF. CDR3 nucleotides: TGTGCCAGTAGTGGGGACAGGGGGCCTGGCTACACCTTC.

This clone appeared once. Here the CDR3 reads CASRGGQGLNEQFF. The CDR3 nucleotides are TGTGCCAGCAGGGGGGGACAGGGGCTAAATGAGCAGTTCTTC. The chain couples TRBV25-1 to TRBJ2-1, with 10 bases lining up with TRBD1. Losses at the gene ends were 6 bases for V and 7 bases for J; bases not matched to a gene: 6. This CDR3 comprises 14 residues. Germline V gives CDR1 MGHDK, CDR2 SYGVNS.

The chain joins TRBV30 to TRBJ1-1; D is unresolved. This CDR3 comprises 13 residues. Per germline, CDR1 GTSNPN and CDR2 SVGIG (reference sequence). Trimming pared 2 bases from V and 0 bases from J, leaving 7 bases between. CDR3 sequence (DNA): TGTGCCTGGAGTTCACAGCTGAACACTGAAGCTTTCTTT. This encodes CAWSSQLNTEAFF.